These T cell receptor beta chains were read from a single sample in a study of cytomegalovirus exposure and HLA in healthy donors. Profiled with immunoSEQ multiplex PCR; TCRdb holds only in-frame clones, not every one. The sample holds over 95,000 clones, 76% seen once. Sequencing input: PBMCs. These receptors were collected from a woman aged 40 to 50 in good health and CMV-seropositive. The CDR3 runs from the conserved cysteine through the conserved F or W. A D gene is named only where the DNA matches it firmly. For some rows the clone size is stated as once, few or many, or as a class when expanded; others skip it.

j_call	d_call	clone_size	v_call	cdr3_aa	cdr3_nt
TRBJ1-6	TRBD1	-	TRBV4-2	CASSQGRGQGSGGSPLHF	TGTGCCAGCAGCCAAGGGCGCGGACAGGGCTCCGGAGGGTCACCCCTCCACTTT
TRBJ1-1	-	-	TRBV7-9	CASSPYIGDIEAFF	TGTGCCAGCAGCCCTTATATCGGGGACATTGAAGCTTTCTTT
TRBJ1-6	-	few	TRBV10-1	CASSEISPWNLTGRTPLHF	TGCGCCAGCAGTGAGATCTCGCCTTGGAACCTGACAGGCAGGACACCCCTCCACTTT
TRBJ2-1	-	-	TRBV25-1	CASTQPAGKHEQFF	TGTGCCAGCACTCAACCAGCAGGGAAACATGAGCAGTTCTTC
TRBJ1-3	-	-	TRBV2	CASVPQGSGNTIYF	TGTGCCAGCGTTCCTCAGGGCTCTGGAAACACCATATATTTT
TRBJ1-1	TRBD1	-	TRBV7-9	CASSSSAGQGNTEAFF	TGTGCCAGCAGCTCATCCGCCGGACAGGGGAACACTGAAGCTTTCTTT
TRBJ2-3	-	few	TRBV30	CAWSDSGDTQYF	TGTGCCTGGAGTGACAGTGGGGATACGCAGTATTTT
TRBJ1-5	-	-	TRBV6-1	CASSEQGGQPQHF	TGTGCCAGCAGTGAGCAGGGTGGGCAGCCCCAGCATTTT
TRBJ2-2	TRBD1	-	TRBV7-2	CASSSRQGRSGELFF	TGTGCCAGCAGCTCTCGACAGGGACGAAGCGGGGAGCTGTTTTTT
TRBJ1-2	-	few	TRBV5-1	CASSSGTLVHGYTF	TGCGCCAGCAGCTCAGGGACACTCGTACACGGCTACACCTTC
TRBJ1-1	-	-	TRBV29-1	CSVDSGVNTEAFF	TGCAGCGTTGATTCAGGGGTGAACACTGAAGCTTTCTTT
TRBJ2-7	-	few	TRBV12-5	CASGLSATGGRQYF	TGTGCTAGTGGTTTGTCAGCCACCGGAGGCAGGCAGTACTTC
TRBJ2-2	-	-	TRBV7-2	CASSPGVGLGNTGELFF	TGTGCCAGCAGCCCCGGTGTGGGGCTGGGGAACACCGGGGAGCTGTTTTTT
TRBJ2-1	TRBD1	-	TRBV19	CASKRDRGGDEQFF	TGTGCCAGTAAGAGGGACAGGGGAGGGGATGAGCAGTTCTTC
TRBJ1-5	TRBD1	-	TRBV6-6	CASTWTGGSNQPQHF	TGTGCCAGCACCTGGACAGGGGGGAGCAATCAGCCCCAGCATTTT
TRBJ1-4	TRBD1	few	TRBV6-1	CASSETITGGRLFF	TGTGCCAGCAGTGAAACTATTACAGGGGGAAGACTGTTTTTT
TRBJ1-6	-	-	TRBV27	CASSFIGGRRYSPLHF	TGTGCCAGCAGTTTCATCGGGGGGCGGCGTTATTCACCCCTCCACTTT
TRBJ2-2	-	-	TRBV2	CASRPGQGIYTGELFF	TGTGCCAGCCGTCCCGGCCAGGGGATTTACACCGGGGAGCTGTTTTTT
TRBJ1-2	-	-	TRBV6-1	CASVKGDFYGYTF	TGTGCCAGCGTTAAAGGGGATTTCTATGGCTACACCTTC
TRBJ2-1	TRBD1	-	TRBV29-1	CSVFRTGPNEQFF	TGCAGCGTTTTTAGGACAGGCCCCAATGAGCAGTTCTTC
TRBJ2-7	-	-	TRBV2	CASSVQYEQYF	TGTGCCAGCAGTGTCCAATACGAGCAGTACTTC
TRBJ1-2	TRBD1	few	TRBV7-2	CASSSRPRTGGYTF	TGTGCCAGCAGCTCTCGACCTAGGACAGGTGGCTACACCTTC
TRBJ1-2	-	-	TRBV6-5	CASRPDISQGYTF	TGTGCCAGCAGGCCCGACATATCGCAAGGCTACACCTTC
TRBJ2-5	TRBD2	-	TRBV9	CASSPPRGGQETQYF	TGTGCCAGCAGCCCACCGCGGGGGGGCCAAGAGACCCAGTACTTC
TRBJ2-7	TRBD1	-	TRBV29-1	CSGQGALNEQYF	TGCAGCGGACAGGGGGCGCTCAACGAGCAGTACTTC
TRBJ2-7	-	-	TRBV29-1	CSVGGLYEQYF	TGCAGCGTTGGGGGGCTCTACGAGCAGTACTTC
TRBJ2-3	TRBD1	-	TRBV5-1	CASSSGQAVTDTQYF	TGCGCCAGCAGCTCCGGACAGGCGGTCACAGATACGCAGTATTTT
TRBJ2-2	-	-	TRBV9	CASSVARAGELFF	TGTGCCAGCAGCGTAGCGCGGGCTGGGGAGCTGTTTTTT
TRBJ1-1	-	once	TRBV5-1	CASSELNTEAFF	TGCGCCAGCAGCGAGTTGAACACTGAAGCTTTCTTT
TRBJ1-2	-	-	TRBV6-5	CASRQGLYGYTF	TGTGCCAGCAGACAGGGTCTCTATGGCTACACCTTC
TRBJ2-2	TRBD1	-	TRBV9	CASSPAGTAYTGELFF	TGTGCCAGCAGCCCCGCCGGGACAGCTTACACCGGGGAGCTGTTTTTT
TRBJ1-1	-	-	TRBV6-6	CASTGQPKPEAFF	TGTGCCAGTACCGGACAGCCTAAACCTGAAGCTTTCTTT
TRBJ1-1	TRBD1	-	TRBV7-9	CSSSPGQMNTEAFF	TGTTCCAGCAGTCCGGGACAGATGAACACTGAAGCTTTCTTT